One sample yielded the 2 T cell receptor beta chains listed below, sequenced in a study of blood T cell repertoires in COVID-19. Profiled with immunoSEQ multiplex PCR; TCRdb holds only in-frame clones, not every one. Among around 100,000 clones, almost 90% were seen once, and the ten largest hold approximately 5%. Specimen: peripheral blood. These receptors originate from a human donor in a cohort sampled during active COVID-19.

The genes are TRBV9 and TRBJ2-3; 9 bases are a match to TRBD1. V shed 0 bases and J 6 bases; nucleotides not matched to a gene: 11. The CDR3 consists of 17 residues. CDR1 and CDR2 (germline): SGDLS, YYNGEE. CDR3 DNA: TGTGCCAGCAGCGTAGTAGGCCGACAGGGGGGGACGGATACGCAGTATTTT. Encoded protein: CASSVVGRQGGTDTQYF.

This clone was seen just once. This chain links TRBV6-2 or TRBV6-3 with TRBJ1-2; possibly TRBD1 for D (5 bases). The CDR3 is made up of 15 amino acids. The V gene lost 2 bases and the J gene lost 0 bases, with 10 bases spanning the gap. Germline V gene sequence: CDR1 MNHEY, CDR2 SVGEGT. CDR3 bases: TGTGCCAGCAGTTACGACAGAACTTCTAACTATGGCTACACCTTC. Residues: CASSYDRTSNYGYTF.